The TCR beta chain described here comes from a study of PD-1 blockade in classical Hodgkin lymphoma. On the study more broadly: Nivolumab dosed at 3 mg/kg went to patients intravenously every 2 weeks. Study results and limitations: TCR diversity at baseline was reported to be reduced in newly diagnosed patients relative to healthy donors. The diversity seen at baseline in complete responders resembled that of newly diagnosed patients.

Time point in this sample: cycle 4 day 1 (C4D1), after five to seven weeks of nivolumab. The patients all showed relapse after autologous stem cell transplantation, while their brentuximab vedotin exposure varied. With respect to this clone: Its antigen is currently unknown.

The repertoire was sequenced with immunoSEQ multiplex PCR; TCRdb's copy has only in-frame clones and lacks some. The repertoire has fewer than 25,000 clones, approximately 79% of them found once; the top ten carry 6.2%. V was trimmed by 0 bases and J by 1 base, leaving 10 bases between them. Germline V gene sequence: CDR1 SGDLS, CDR2 YYNGEE. The CDR3 contains 16 residues. This material consisted of peripheral blood mononuclear cells (PBMCs), taken before the fourth cycle of nivolumab. The chain uses TRBV9 and TRBJ2-2; D uncertain. The receptor comes from a human donor with classical Hodgkin lymphoma. CDR3 in amino acids: CASSVELPGNTGELFF. CDR3 DNA sequence: TGTGCCAGCAGCGTAGAGCTGCCAGGGAACACCGGGGAGCTGTTTTTT.